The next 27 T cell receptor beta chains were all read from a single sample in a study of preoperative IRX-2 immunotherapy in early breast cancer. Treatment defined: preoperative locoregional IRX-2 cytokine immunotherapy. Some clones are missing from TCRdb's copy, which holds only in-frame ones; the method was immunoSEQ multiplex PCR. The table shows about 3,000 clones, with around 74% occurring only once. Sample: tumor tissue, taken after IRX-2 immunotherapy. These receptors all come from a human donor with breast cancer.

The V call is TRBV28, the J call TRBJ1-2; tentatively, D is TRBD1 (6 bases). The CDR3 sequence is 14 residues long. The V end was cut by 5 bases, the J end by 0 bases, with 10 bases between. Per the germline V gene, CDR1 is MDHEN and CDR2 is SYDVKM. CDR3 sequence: CASSERGTNYGYTF. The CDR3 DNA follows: TGTGCCAGCAGTGAAAGGGGGACTAACTATGGCTACACCTTC.

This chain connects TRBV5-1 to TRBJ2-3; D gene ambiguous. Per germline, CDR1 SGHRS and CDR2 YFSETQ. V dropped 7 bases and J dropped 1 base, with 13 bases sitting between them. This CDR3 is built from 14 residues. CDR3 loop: CASALGGGTDTQYF. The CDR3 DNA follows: TGCGCCAGCGCTCTGGGCGGTGGCACAGATACGCAGTATTTT.

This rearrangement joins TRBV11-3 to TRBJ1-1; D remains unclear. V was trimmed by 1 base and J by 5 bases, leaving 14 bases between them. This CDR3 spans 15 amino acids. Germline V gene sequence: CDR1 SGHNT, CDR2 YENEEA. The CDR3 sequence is CASSLGGTMGTEAFF. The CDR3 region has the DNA TGTGCCAGCAGCTTAGGAGGTACTATGGGGACTGAAGCTTTCTTT.

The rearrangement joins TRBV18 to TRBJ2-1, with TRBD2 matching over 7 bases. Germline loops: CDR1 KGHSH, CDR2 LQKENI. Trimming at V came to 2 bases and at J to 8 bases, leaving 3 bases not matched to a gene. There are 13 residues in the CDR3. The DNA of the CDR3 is TGTGCCAGCTCACCAAGCGGGACGGATGAGCAGTTCTTC. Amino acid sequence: CASSPSGTDEQFF. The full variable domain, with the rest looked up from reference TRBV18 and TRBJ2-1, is NAGVMQNPRHLVRRRGQEARLRCSPMKGHSHVYWYRQLPEEGLKFMVYLQKENIIDESGMPKERFSAEFPKEGPSILRIQQVVRGDSAAYFCASSPSGTDEQFFGPGTRLTVL.

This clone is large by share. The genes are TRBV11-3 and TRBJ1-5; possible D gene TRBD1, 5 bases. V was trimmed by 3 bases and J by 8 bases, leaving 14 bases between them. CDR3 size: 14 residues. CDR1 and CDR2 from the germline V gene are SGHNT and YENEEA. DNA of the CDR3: TGTGCCAGCAGCTTGGGGGTCGTGATGAAGCCCCAGCATTTT. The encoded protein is CASSLGVVMKPQHF.

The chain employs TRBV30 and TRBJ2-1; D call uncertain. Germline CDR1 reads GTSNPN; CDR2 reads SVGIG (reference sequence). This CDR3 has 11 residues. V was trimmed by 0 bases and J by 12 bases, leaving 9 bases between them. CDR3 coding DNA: TGTGCCTGGAGTGTACTTCGAACGCAGTTCTTC. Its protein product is CAWSVLRTQFF.

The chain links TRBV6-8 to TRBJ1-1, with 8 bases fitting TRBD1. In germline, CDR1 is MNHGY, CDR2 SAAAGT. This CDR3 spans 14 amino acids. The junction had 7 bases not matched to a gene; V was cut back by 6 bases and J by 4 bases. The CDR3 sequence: CASSRTGTRTEAFF. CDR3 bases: TGTGCCAGCAGCCGGACAGGGACTCGCACTGAAGCTTTCTTT.

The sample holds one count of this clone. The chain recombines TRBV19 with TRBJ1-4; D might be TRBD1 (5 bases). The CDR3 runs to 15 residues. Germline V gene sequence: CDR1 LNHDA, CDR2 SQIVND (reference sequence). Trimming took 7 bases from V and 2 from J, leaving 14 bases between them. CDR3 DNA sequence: TGTGCCAGTACCTTTGCCCAGGGCACTAATGAAAAACTGTTTTTT. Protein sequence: CASTFAQGTNEKLFF. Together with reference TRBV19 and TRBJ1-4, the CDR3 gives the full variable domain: DGGITQSPKYLFRKEGQNVTLSCEQNLNHDAMYWYRQDPGQGLRLIYYSQIVNDFQKGDIAEGYSVSREKKESFPLTVTSAQKNPTAFYLCASTFAQGTNEKLFFGSGTQLSVL.

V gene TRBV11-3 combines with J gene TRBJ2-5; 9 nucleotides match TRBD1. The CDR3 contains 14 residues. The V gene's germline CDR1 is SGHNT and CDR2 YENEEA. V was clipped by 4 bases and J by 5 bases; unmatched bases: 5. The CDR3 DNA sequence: TGTGCCAGCAGCTCGGACAGGGGTTGGGAGACCCAGTACTTC. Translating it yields CASSSDRGWETQYF.

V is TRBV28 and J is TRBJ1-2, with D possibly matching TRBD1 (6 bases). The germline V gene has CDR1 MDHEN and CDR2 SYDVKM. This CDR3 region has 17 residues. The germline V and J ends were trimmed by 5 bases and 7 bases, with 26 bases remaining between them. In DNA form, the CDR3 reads TGTGCCAGCAGTCTCTCGGGACAATACGTTCGGACTCGTGGCTACACCTTC. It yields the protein CASSLSGQYVRTRGYTF.

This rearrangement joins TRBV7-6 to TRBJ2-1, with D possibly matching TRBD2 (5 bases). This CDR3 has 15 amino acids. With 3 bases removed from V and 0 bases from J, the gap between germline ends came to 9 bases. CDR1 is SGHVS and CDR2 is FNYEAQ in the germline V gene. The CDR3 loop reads CASSLQRSSYNEQFF. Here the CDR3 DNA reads TGTGCCAGCAGCTTGCAGCGGAGCTCCTACAATGAGCAGTTCTTC. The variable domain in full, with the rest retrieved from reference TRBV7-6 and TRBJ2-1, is GAGVSQSPRYKVTKRGQDVALRCDPISGHVSLYWYRQALGQGPEFLTYFNYEAQQDKSGLPNDRFSAERPEGSISTLTIQRTEQRDSAMYRCASSLQRSSYNEQFFGPGTRLTVL.

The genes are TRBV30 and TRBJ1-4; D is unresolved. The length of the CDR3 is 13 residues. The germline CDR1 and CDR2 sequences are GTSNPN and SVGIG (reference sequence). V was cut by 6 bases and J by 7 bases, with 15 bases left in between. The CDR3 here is CACKTGGREKLFF. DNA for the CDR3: TGTGCCTGCAAAACGGGAGGCCGTGAAAAACTGTTTTTT.

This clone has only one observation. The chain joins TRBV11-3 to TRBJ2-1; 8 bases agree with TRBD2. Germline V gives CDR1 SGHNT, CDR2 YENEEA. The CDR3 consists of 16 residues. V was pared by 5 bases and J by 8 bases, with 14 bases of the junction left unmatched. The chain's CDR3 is CASSQGRLANRDEQFF. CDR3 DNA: TGTGCCAGCAGCCAAGGGAGACTAGCGAATCGAGATGAGCAGTTCTTC.

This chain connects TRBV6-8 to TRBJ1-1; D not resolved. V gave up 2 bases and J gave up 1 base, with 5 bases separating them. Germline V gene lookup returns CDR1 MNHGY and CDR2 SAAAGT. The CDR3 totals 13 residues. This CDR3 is CASSYKSNTEAFF. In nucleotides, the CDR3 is TGTGCCAGCAGTTACAAGTCGAACACTGAAGCTTTCTTT.

DNA of the CDR3: TGCGCCAGCAGCTTAGAAGGGGGCTCCTACAATGAGCAGTTCTTC. Its protein product is CASSLEGGSYNEQFF. The J gene is TRBJ2-1, the V gene TRBV23-1, with D perhaps matching TRBD1 (6 bases). TRBV23-1 is an ORF; its function is uncertain. V was trimmed by 6 bases and J by 0 bases, leaving 12 bases between them. This CDR3 contains 15 residues.

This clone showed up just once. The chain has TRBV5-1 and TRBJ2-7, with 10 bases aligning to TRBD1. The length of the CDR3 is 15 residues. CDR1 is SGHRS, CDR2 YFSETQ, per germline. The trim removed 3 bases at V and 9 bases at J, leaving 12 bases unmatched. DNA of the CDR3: TGCGCCAGCAGCTCTCCCGGGACAGGGGTCTTCGGGCAGTACTTC. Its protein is CASSSPGTGVFGQYF.

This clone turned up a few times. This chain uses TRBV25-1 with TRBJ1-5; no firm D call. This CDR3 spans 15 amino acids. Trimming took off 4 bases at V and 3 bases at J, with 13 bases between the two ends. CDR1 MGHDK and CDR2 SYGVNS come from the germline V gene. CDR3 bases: TGTGCCAGCAGTGGTGATCTCGACCCCAATCAGCCCCAGCATTTT. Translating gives CASSGDLDPNQPQHF.

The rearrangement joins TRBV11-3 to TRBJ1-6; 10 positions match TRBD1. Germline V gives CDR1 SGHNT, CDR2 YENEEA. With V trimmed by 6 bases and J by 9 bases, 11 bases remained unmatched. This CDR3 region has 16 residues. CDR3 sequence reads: CASSHIIWDRGSPLHF. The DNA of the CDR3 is TGTGCCAGCAGTCACATAATCTGGGACAGGGGTTCACCCCTCCACTTT.

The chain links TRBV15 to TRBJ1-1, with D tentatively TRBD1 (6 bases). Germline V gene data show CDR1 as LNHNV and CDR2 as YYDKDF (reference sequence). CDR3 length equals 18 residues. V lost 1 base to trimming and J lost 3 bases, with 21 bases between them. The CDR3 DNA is TGTGCCACCAGCAGAGTAGTCAGGGGTTTAATTCAGGACACTGAAGCTTTCTTT. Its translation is CATSRVVRGLIQDTEAFF.

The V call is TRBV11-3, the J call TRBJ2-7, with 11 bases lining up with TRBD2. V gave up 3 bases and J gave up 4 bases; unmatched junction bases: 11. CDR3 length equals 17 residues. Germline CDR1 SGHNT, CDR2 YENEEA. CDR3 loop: CASSLGPGGLAEYEQYF. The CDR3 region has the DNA TGTGCCAGCAGCTTGGGCCCGGGGGGACTAGCGGAATACGAGCAGTACTTC.

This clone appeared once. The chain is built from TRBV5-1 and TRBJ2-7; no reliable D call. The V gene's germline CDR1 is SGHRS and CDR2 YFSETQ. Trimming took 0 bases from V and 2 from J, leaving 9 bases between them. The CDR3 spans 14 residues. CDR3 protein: CASSLEAGPYEQYF. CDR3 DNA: TGCGCCAGCAGCTTGGAAGCCGGGCCCTACGAGCAGTACTTC.

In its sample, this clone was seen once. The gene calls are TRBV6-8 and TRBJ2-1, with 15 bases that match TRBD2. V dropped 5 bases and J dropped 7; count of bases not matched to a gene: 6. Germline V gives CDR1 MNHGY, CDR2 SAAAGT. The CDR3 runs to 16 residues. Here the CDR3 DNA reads TGTGCCAGCAGTCCCCGGACTAGCGGGAGGGTAAATGAGCAGTTCTTC. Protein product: CASSPRTSGRVNEQFF.

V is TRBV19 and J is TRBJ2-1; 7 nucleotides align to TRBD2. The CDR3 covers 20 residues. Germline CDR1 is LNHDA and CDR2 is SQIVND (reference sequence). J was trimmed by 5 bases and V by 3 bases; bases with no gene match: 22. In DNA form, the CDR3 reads TGTGCCAGTAGTATCTATGTCGGGAGCGCCCAGACTAGCAGACACAATGAGCAGTTCTTC. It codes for CASSIYVGSAQTSRHNEQFF.

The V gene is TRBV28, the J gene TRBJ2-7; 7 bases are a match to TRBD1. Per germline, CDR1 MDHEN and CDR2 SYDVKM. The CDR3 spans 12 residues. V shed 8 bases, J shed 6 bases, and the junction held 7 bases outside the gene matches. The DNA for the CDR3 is TGTGCCAGCGCCCGCCGGGACAGCGAGCAGTACTTC. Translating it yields CASARRDSEQYF.

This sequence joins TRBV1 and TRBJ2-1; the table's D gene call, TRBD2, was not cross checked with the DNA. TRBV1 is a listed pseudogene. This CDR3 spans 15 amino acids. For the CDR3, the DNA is TGCGCCAGCAGCCAACTTCCGGGAGTGTACGATGAGCAGTTCTTC. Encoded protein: CASSQLPGVYDEQFF.

CDR3 residues: CASTPDRIGYTF. CDR3 nucleotides: TGTGCCAGTACCCCGGACAGGATAGGCTACACCTTC. V usage is TRBV19 and J usage is TRBJ1-2; 7 bases are shared with TRBD1. The CDR3 is made up of 12 amino acids. Germline assignment: CDR1 LNHDA and CDR2 SQIVND (reference sequence). With V trimmed by 7 bases and J by 8 bases, 7 bases remained unmatched.

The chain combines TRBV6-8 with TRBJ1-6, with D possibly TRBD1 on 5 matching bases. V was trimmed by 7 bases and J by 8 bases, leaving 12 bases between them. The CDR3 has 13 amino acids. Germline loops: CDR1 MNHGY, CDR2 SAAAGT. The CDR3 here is CASNRGDDSPLHF. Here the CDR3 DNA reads TGTGCCAGCAACCGGGGGGATGATTCACCCCTCCACTTT.